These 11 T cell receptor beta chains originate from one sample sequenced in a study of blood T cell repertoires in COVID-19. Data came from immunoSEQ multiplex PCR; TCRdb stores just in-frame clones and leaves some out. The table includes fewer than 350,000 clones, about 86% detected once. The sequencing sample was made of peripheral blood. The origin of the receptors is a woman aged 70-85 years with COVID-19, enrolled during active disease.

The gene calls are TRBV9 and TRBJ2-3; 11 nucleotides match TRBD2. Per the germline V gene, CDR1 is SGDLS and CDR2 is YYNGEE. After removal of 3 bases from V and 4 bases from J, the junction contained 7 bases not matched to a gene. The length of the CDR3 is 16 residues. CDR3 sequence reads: CASSEPLAGGADTQYF. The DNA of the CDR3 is TGTGCCAGCAGCGAGCCGCTAGCGGGGGGAGCAGATACGCAGTATTTT.

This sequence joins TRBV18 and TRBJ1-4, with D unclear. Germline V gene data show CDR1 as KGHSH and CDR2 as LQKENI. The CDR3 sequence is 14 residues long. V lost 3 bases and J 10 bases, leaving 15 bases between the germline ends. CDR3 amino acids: CASSPGGEIGKLFF. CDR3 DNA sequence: TGTGCCAGCTCACCGGGCGGGGAGATCGGAAAACTGTTTTTT. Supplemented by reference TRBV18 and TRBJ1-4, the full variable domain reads NAGVMQNPRHLVRRRGQEARLRCSPMKGHSHVYWYRQLPEEGLKFMVYLQKENIIDESGMPKERFSAEFPKEGPSILRIQQVVRGDSAAYFCASSPGGEIGKLFFGSGTQLSVL.

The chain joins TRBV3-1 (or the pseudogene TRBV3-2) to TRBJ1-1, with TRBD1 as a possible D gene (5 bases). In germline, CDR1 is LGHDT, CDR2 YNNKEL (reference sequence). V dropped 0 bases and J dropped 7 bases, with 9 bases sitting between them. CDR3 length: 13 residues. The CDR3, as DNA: TGTGCCAGCAGCCAAGATGCACAGGTTGAAGCTTTCTTT. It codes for CASSQDAQVEAFF.

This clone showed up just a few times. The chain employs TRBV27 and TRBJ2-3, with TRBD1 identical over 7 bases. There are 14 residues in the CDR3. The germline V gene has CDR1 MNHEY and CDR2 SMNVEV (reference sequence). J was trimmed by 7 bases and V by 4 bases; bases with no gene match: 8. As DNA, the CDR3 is TGTGCCAGCAGTTCAGCCGACAGGGTTAATACGCAGTATTTT. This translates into CASSSADRVNTQYF.

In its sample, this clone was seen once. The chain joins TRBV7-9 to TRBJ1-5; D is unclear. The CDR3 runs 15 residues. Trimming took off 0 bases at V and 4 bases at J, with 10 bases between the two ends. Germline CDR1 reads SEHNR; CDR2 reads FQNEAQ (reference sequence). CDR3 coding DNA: TGTGCCAGCAGCTTAGCCTCGGAGGGTAATCAGCCCCAGCATTTT. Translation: CASSLASEGNQPQHF.

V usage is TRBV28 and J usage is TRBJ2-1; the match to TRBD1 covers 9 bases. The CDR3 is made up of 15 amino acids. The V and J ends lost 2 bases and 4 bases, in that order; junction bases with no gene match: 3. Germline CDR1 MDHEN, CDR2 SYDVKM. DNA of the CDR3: TGTGCCAGCAGTTTACCCGGACAGGGGTACAATGAGCAGTTCTTC. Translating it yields CASSLPGQGYNEQFF.

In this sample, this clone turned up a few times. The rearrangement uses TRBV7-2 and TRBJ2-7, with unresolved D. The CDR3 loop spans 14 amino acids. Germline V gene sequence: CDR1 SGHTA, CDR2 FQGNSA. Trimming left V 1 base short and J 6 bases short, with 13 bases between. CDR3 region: CASSLGAPRPEQYF. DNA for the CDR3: TGTGCCAGCAGCTTAGGGGCCCCACGTCCCGAGCAGTACTTC.

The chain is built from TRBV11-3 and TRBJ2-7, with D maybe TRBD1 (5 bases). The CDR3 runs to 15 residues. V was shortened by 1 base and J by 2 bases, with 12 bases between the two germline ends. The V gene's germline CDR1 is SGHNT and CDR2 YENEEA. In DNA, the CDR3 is TGTGCCAGCAGCTTAGGCAGGGAAGCAACCTACGAGCAGTACTTC. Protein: CASSLGREATYEQYF.

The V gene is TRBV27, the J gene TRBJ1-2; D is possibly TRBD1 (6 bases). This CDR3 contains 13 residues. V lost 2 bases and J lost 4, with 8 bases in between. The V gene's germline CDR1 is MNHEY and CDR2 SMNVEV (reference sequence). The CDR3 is CASSLGGVYGYTF. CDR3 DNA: TGTGCCAGCAGTTTAGGGGGCGTCTATGGCTACACCTTC.

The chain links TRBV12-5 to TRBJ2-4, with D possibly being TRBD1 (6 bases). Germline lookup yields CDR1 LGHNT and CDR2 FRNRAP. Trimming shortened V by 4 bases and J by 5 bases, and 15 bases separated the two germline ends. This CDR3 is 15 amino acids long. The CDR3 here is CASGSPQGLENIQYF. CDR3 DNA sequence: TGTGCTAGTGGTTCACCTCAGGGGCTCGAAAACATTCAGTACTTC.

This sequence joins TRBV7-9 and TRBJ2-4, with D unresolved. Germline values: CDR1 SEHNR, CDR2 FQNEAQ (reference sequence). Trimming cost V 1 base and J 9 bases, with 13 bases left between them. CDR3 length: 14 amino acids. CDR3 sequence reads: CASSLVQEGGIQYF. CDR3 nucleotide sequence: TGTGCCAGCAGCTTAGTCCAGGAAGGTGGCATTCAGTACTTC.